This TCR beta chain was sequenced for a study of blood T cell repertoires in COVID-19. Overall study context: Samples came from the United States, Italy and Spain, spanning acute and convalescent COVID-19. Sources were T cells, B-cell-depleted T cells, or PBMCs; the material itself was cDNA or gDNA.

Original handling: Amplifying reference gene primers gave estimates of nucleated cell counts. Method: immunoSEQ multiplex PCR; TCRdb's copy keeps in-frame clones and lacks some. That table furnishes V, J and clone size, whereas the DNA furnished D and trimming. The repertoire includes 160,000 or so clones, around 80% of them detected once, and about 8.4% sits in the top ten. Trimming at V came to 7 bases and at J to 0 bases, leaving 11 bases not matched to a gene. Germline V gene sequence: CDR1 GTSNPN, CDR2 SVGIG (reference sequence). This CDR3 is built from 15 residues. The chain employs TRBV30 and TRBJ1-1, with TRBD1 identical over 7 bases. Sequenced: peripheral blood. The TCR comes from a woman between 70 and 85 years old with acute or convalescent COVID-19. The CDR3 coding sequence is TGTGCCTACACCCCTCTACAGGGGATGAACACTGAAGCTTTCTTT. Translating it yields CAYTPLQGMNTEAFF.